This T cell receptor (beta chain) is drawn from a study of cytomegalovirus exposure and HLA in healthy donors (dated by TCRdb to between 2016 and 2019). With regard to the full study: An earlier analysis of around 600 of the donors reported approximately 270 Gb of sequence data and about 100 million unique TCR beta sequences from about 179 million T cells. Using immunosequencing, the study profiled T cell repertoires from fewer than 850 subjects and related those repertoires to cytomegalovirus serostatus. Four or five DR-DQ haplotypes were treated as single units for association and clustering because of strong linkage in the cohort. Typing coverage differed by locus: A, B, C, DRB1 and DQB1 were typed in about 629-640 donors, DQA1 in approximately 520, DPA1 in over 600, and DPB1 in 472. To predict cytomegalovirus infection status, the study combined high-throughput TCR immunosequencing, statistical association of individual TCRs with disease status, and machine learning. A later genetic analysis took genome-wide SNP genotypes for about three fifths of the 666 donors and used that subset as a discovery cohort. In a later analysis, previously published TCR beta repertoires from 600 to 850 donors were re-analyzed and high-resolution HLA genotyping was added so that TCR occurrence patterns could be studied. An early release covering roughly 640 HLA-typed donors comprised approximately 290 gigabases of sequencing data and tens of millions of unique TCR sequences. The study aimed to test whether cataloging public T cell receptors could reveal signatures of past pathogen exposure. HLA typing covered class I and class II loci at four-digit resolution. In an earlier analysis of 587 of the donors, high-throughput TCR beta sequencing was used to judge whether each TCR beta V gene segment behaved as functional or pseudogenic. Of the 300 to 450 genotyped donors, approximately 80% fell in the genetic ancestry cluster associated with self-reported Caucasian donors. On average, over 200,000 unique TCR beta nucleotide sequences were sequenced per donor among about 400 genotyped donors of the cohort, with roughly 18% of those sequences being non-productive. Every discovery cohort repertoire had been produced on one sequencing platform. In addition to the first cohort of 666 subjects, a separate validation cohort of 100 to 150 different subjects was used. Donor age, sex, ethnicity and CMV serostatus were collected together with the repertoire data. In the later analysis, no new phenotypic data were used to find candidate immune exposures; instead, reliance was placed on TCR beta sequences and their occurrence across donors.

Results and caveats for the whole study, not just this receptor: An earlier analysis of around 600 of the donors showed that most TCR beta V segments appeared in productive rearrangements either about 90% or about 30% of the time, which broadly matched IMGT annotations. According to a later analysis, parvovirus B19, influenza, CMV and Epstein-Barr virus appeared linked to several top co-occurrence clusters. A later genetic analysis associated a missense DCLRE1C variant with V-gene and J-gene trimming of TCR beta chains, and an independent cohort replicated the association. A later analysis found that most CMV-associated TCR beta chains appeared HLA-restricted, with HLA associations seemingly driven largely by CMV exposure. In a later analysis, TCR association rates were found to vary across HLA loci, with the most associated TCRs seen for DRB1 alleles and the fewest for HLA-C alleles. In vitro tests confirmed that a few of the cytomegalovirus-associated TCR beta chains recognize cytomegalovirus antigens. Because some donors lacked HLA typing at each locus, the association tests relied only on the typed subset. The study gave a list of about 160 TCR beta chains associated with cytomegalovirus. While some public TCRs were present in many individuals, most TCR sequences turned up only very rarely across donors. Only TCR beta chains were sequenced in this cohort, and the absence of alpha or paired-chain data limited detectable features. A further reported finding was that TCR beta sequences accurately predicted the HLA-A and HLA-B alleles for most subjects in the first cohort. Sequencing depth was assumed to be roughly uniform across donors in the presence/absence analyses, though that assumption may not hold. Because counts were too low, roughly 17 rarely observed V segments, including chromosome 9 orphons, were left out of the earlier analysis of several hundred of the donors. In a later analysis, some 17,000 TCR beta sequences were associated with specific HLA alleles at a false discovery rate of 0.05. The classifier was reported to diagnose cytomegalovirus status with high specificity and sensitivity in both the original cohort and the validation cohort. In a later genetic analysis, fewer N-insertions in productive TCRs were reported among donors in an Asian-associated ancestry cluster than the roughly 640-donor mean. Strong co-occurrence of HLA alleles, especially DR and DQ, made assigning TCR associations to individual alleles difficult. Correlated functional status among segregating V segments might be attributable to linkage disequilibrium, but an unknown experimental factor could not be ruled out. A cluster of highly shared sequence variants was judged likely to represent a technical artifact of the sequencing pipeline. Compared with equally common non-associated chains, HLA-associated TCR beta chains in a later analysis were more clonally expanded and had lower generation probabilities. The authors suggested that the approach could potentially be extended to other disease states and immunological phenotypes. CMV serostatus was the only immune exposure information available for the cohort.

The cohort comprised 666 healthy bone marrow donors. Cohort members were all nominally healthy when sampled, although unrecorded immune exposures were likely present. The donor was CMV seronegative and belonged to the group of over 350 seronegative cohort members. A peripheral blood sample was provided by each donor, and peripheral blood mononuclear cells were used for TCR beta sequencing. Genomic DNA extraction from the blood cell samples was performed with the Qiagen DNeasy Blood Extraction Kit. Relative to its sample, this clone is medium-sized (0.01 to 0.1%). The target of this receptor is not known. No quality values exist for individual bases; no much larger clone is one base distant. Receptor amplification or capture employed the immunoSEQ multiplex PCR assay. For the multiplex PCR, a mixture combining 60 forward primers for TCR Vbeta segments and 13 reverse primers for TCR Jbeta segments was used. The CDR3 region of rearranged TCR beta genes was amplified from genomic DNA by a multiplex PCR assay. On the Illumina HiSeq System, the amplified TCR beta libraries were sequenced as 87-base-pair reads. The authors' pipeline ran thus. A later analysis tallied roughly 80 million unique TCR beta chains across the 666 repertoires, and about 12 million of those chains were shared by two or more donors. Raw reads were error-corrected and collapsed into unique sequences by a nearest-neighbor algorithm in which closely related sequences were merged to remove PCR and sequencing errors. To assign V, D and J gene segments, CDR3 sequences were aligned to IMGT reference sequences. For a sequence to be retained, a match of at least six nucleotides was required to both a V gene segment and a J gene segment. Rearrangements were classified as productive when the CDR3 lacked stop codons and remained in frame with V and J, and all other rearrangements were classified as non-productive. CDR3 was defined according to IMGT convention as the region running from the second conserved V-encoded cysteine to the conserved J-encoded phenylalanine. The earlier analysis of 550 to 650 of the donors excluded any sequence lacking an unambiguous match to a single V gene segment. In an earlier analysis of a few hundred of the donors, a V segment was called functional when productive rearrangements were above 56.7%, and segregating when the standard deviation between donors exceeded 5%. A statistical classification framework was built for diagnosing cytomegalovirus status from the catalog of TCR beta chain sequences. V and J gene assignment, in a later analysis, came from comparing TCR nucleotide sequences with IMGT/GENE-DB human TR gene sequences. In a later analysis, CDR3 sequences and most-parsimonious VDJ recombination scenarios were assigned using the TCRdist pipeline. In a later analysis, each TCR beta chain was defined by its CDR3 amino acid sequence together with its V-gene family, and reads without a unique V-gene family were excluded. As a way to deal with suspected cross-contamination and a sequencing artifact, a later analysis dropped more than 500 nucleotide sequences that were highly shared and had low generation probability. In a later analysis, a clonal expansion index for each public chain was calculated from normalized within-repertoire ranks of inferred template counts. In a later analysis, generation probabilities were computed using a VDJ recombination model fitted to out-of-frame rearrangements, and the results were checked against IGoR. In a later analysis, hypergeometric tests were used to score TCR-TCR, TCR-HLA and TCR-CMV co-occurrence, with a repertoire-size bias correction applied to TCR pairs. False discovery rates were estimated in a later analysis by permuting HLA or CMV assignments 20 times. A later analysis grouped co-occurring TCRs with DBSCAN, adding TCRdist sequence similarity when clustering within HLA-allele-positive subsets. Repertoires with fewer than 30,000 or more than 120,000 public chains, plus five repertoires with anomalous nucleotide sharing, were excluded from co-occurrence clustering. In its TCRdb copy, this immuneACCESS table keeps in-frame sequences only and misses some clones. Where compared with another copy, unresolved V genes explain less than half of these, and the others have no known cause. D and trimming were read from the DNA, whereas the V and J calls and clone size are those reported in that table. This sample comprises 89,000 or so clones, over 60% of them detected only once. The ten largest make up 4% to 4.5% of the sample.

This TCR derives from a man in his 60s in good health and CMV-seronegative. Sequenced sample: PBMCs.

The CDR3 sequence is CASLGQEKYNEQFF. The DNA sequence follows: TGTGCCAGTCTGGGACAGGAAAAATACAATGAGCAGTTCTTC. The chain uses TRBV2 and TRBJ2-1, with 8 bases matching TRBD1. CDR1 and CDR2, per the germline V gene, are SNHLY and FYNNEI. There are 14 amino acids in the CDR3, from cysteine to phenylalanine inclusive. The sequence is cut down to CDR3 DNA, 42 bases in frame from base 1. Ends trimmed: V by 9 bases, J by 4 bases; bases unmatched to a gene: 8.